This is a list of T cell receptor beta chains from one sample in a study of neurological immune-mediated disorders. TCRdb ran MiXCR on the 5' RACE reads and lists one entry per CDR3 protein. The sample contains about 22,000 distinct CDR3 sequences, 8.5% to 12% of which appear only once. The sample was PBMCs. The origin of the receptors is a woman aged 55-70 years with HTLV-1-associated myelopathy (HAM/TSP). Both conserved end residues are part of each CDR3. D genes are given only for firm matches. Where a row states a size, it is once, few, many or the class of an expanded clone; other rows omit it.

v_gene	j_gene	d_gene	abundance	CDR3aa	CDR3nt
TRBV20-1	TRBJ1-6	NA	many	CSASGMSRVDYNSPLHF	TGCAGTGCTAGCGGGATGTCCAGGGTGGACTATAATTCACCCCTCCACTTT
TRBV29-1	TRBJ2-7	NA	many	CSALGQSYEQYF	TGCAGCGCCCTCGGACAGTCCTACGAGCAGTACTTC
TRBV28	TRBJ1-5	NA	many	CASSFFGGNQPQHF	TGTGCCAGCAGTTTTTTCGGGGGCAATCAGCCCCAGCATTTT
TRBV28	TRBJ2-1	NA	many	CASSFDRPYNEQFF	TGTGCCAGCAGTTTTGACAGACCCTACAATGAGCAGTTCTTC
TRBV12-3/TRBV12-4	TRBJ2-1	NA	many	CASSPYPPQYNEQFF	TGTGCCAGCAGTCCCTACCCCCCCCAATACAATGAGCAGTTCTTC
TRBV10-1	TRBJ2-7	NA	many	CASSESSRGMQYF	TGCGCCAGCAGTGAGTCGAGCCGCGGAATGCAGTACTTC
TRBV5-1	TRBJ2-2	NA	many	CASSLGGQNTGELFF	TGCGCCAGCAGCTTGGGGGGACAGAACACCGGGGAGCTGTTTTTT
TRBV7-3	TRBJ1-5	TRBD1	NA	CASSSWADGTGEDKHQHF	TGTGCCAGCAGCTCATGGGCCGACGGGACAGGGGAGGACAAGCACCAGCATTTT
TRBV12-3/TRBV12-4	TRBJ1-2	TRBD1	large	CASSPRTGARINGYTF	TGTGCCAGCAGTCCCCGGACAGGGGCCAGGATAAATGGCTACACCTTC
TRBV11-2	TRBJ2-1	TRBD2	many	CASSQDPAGGSYNEQFF	TGTGCCAGCAGCCAAGACCCAGCGGGGGGTTCCTACAATGAGCAGTTCTTC
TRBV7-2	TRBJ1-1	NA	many	CASSLEARGHPNTEAFF	TGTGCCAGCAGCTTAGAGGCGCGGGGTCATCCAAACACTGAAGCTTTCTTT
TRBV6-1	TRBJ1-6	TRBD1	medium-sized	CASSPRDRVGYNSPLHF	TGTGCCAGCAGCCCGAGGGACAGGGTCGGGTATAATTCACCCCTCCACTTT
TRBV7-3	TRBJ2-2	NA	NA	CASSLMVAVGAGELFF	TGTGCCAGCAGCCTCATGGTAGCGGTGGGGGCCGGGGAGCTGTTTTTT
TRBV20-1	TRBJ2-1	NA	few	CSAREGGAANEQFF	TGCAGTGCTAGAGAGGGGGGGGCGGCCAATGAGCAGTTCTTC
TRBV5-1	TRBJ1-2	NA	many	CASSPGAPPTAF	TGCGCCAGCAGCCCTGGCGCGCCTCCGACAGCTTTC
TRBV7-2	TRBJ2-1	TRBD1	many	CASSSLPGQGYNEQFF	TGTGCCAGCAGCTCACTACCGGGACAGGGGTACAATGAGCAGTTCTTC
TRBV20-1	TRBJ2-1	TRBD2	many	CSASSLAGGYNEQFF	TGCAGTGCTTCCTCTCTAGCGGGGGGCTACAATGAGCAGTTCTTC
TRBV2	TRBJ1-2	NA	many	CASSDFPGSYGYTF	TGTGCCAGCAGTGATTTCCCAGGGTCCTATGGCTACACCTTC
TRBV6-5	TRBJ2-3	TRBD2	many	CASSPRGDGTDTQYF	TGTGCCAGCTCCCCCCGGGGGGACGGCACAGATACGCAGTATTTT
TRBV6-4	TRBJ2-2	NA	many	CASSDDQGTGELFF	TGTGCCAGCAGTGACGATCAGGGCACCGGGGAGCTGTTTTTT
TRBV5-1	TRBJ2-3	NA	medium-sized	CASSLAGASTDTQYF	TGCGCCAGCAGCTTGGCGGGGGCTAGCACAGATACGCAGTATTTT
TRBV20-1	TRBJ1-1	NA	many	CSGYDTEAFF	TGCAGTGGGTACGACACTGAAGCTTTCTTT
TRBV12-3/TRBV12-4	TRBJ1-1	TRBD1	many	CASSLQGGITEAFF	TGTGCCAGCAGTTTACAGGGGGGGATCACTGAAGCTTTCTTT
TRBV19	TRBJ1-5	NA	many	CASSLPQSNQPQHF	TGTGCCAGTAGCCTCCCACAGAGCAATCAGCCCCAGCATTTT
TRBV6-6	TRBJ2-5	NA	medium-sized	CANKGGQETQYF	TGTGCCAACAAGGGGGGGCAAGAGACCCAGTACTTC
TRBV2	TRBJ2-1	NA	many	CASSEFGLYNEQFF	TGTGCCAGCAGTGAATTTGGGCTATACAATGAGCAGTTCTTC
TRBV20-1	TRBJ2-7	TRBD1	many	CSANSPGQGDEQYF	TGCAGTGCGAATTCCCCGGGACAGGGAGACGAGCAGTACTTC
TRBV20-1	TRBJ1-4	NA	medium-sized	CSALREEKLFF	TGCAGTGCTCTTCGGGAAGAAAAACTGTTTTTT
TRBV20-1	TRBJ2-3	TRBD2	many	CSARGGGAGDTQYF	TGCAGTGCCCGGGGGGGGGGGGCTGGAGATACGCAGTATTTT
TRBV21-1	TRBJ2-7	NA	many	CASRDREPYEQYF	TGTGCCAGTCGGGACAGGGAACCTTACGAGCAGTACTTC
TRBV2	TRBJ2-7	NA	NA	CASGPGITYEQYF	TGTGCCAGCGGTCCGGGGATTACCTACGAGCAGTACTTC
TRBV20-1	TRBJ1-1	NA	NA	CSARVDRSEAFF	TGCAGTGCTAGAGTCGACAGATCTGAAGCTTTCTTT
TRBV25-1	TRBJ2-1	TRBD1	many	CASIQGGGGVDEQFF	TGTGCCAGCATCCAAGGGGGCGGTGGTGTGGATGAGCAGTTCTTC
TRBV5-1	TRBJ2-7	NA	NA	CASSRTVTYEQYF	TGCGCCAGCAGCCGGACGGTGACCTACGAGCAGTACTTC
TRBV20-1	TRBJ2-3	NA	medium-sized	CSARGLNTFGDTQYF	TGCAGTGCTAGGGGCCTAAACACCTTCGGAGATACGCAGTATTTT
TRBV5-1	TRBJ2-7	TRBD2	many	CASSLGASGAHEQYF	TGCGCCAGCAGCTTGGGTGCTAGCGGTGCTCACGAGCAGTACTTC
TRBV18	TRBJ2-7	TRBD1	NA	CASSVTGGEAYEQYF	TGTGCCAGCTCAGTGACAGGGGGCGAAGCCTACGAGCAGTACTTC
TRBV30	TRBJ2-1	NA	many	CAWSEAYYGQGEQFF	TGTGCCTGGAGTGAAGCCTATTACGGCCAGGGTGAGCAGTTCTTC
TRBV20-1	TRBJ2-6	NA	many	CSAREPGANVLTF	TGCAGTGCTAGGGAGCCTGGGGCCAACGTCCTGACTTTC
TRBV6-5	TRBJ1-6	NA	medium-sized	CASRSYNSPLHF	TGTGCCAGCAGATCCTATAATTCACCCCTCCACTTT
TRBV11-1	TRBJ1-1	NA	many	CASSLGAGPTEAFF	TGTGCCAGCAGCTTAGGAGCAGGCCCCACTGAAGCTTTCTTT
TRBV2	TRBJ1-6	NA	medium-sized	CASSGETGGSPLHF	TGTGCCAGCAGTGGAGAGACCGGGGGCTCACCCCTCCACTTT
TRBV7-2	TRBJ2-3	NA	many	CASSPAGDIWPDTQYF	TGTGCCAGCAGCCCCGCCGGGGACATTTGGCCGGATACGCAGTATTTT
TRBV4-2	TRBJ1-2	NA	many	CASSLKPAGRYGYTF	TGTGCCAGCAGCCTAAAGCCGGCAGGGAGGTATGGCTACACCTTC
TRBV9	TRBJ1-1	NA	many	CASSGGNAGVTEAFF	TGTGCCAGCAGCGGAGGAAACGCAGGGGTCACTGAAGCTTTCTTT
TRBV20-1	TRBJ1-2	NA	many	CSARDPDNYGYTF	TGCAGTGCTAGAGATCCCGACAACTATGGCTACACCTTC
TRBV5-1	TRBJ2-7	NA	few	CASSLTQGPEQYF	TGCGCCAGCAGTCTAACCCAGGGACCCGAGCAGTACTTC
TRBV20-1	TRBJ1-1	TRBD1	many	CSAKETGSNTEAFF	TGCAGTGCTAAAGAGACAGGGTCGAACACTGAAGCTTTCTTT
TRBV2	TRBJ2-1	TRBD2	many	CASSLGGGSNDEQFF	TGTGCCAGCAGTCTAGGCGGGGGAAGTAACGATGAGCAGTTCTTC
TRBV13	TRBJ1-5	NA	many	CASSLGGNSNQPQHF	TGTGCCAGCAGCTTAGGCGGGAATAGCAATCAGCCCCAGCATTTT
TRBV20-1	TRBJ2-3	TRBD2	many	CSARDGSGGSTDTQYF	TGCAGTGCTAGAGACGGTAGCGGGGGCAGCACAGATACGCAGTATTTT
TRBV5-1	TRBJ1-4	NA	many	CASSGTGPINEKLFF	TGCGCCAGCAGTGGGACGGGACCGATAAATGAAAAACTGTTTTTT
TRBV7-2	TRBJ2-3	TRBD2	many	CASSFQRGGLVDTQYF	TGTGCCAGCAGCTTTCAGCGGGGGGGCCTAGTAGATACGCAGTATTTT